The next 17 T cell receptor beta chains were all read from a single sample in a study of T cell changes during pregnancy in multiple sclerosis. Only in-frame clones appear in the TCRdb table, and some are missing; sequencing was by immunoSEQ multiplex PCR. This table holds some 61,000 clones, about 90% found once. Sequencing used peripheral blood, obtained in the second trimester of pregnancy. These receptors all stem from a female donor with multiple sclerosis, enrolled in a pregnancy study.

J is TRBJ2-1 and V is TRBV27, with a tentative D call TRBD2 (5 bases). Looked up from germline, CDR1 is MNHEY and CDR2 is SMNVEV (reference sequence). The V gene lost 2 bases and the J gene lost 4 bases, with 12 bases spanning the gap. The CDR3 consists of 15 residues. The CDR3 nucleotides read TGTGCCAGCAGTTTAGAGGGCCTACTTTACAATGAGCAGTTCTTC. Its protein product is CASSLEGLLYNEQFF.

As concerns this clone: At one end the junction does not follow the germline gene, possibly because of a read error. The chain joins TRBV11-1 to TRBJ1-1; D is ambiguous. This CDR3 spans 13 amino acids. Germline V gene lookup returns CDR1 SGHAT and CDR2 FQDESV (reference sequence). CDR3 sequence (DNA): TGTGCCGGCAGCTTGAGGAGGAACACTGAAGCTTTCTTT. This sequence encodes CAGSLRRNTEAFF. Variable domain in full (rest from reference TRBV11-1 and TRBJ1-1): EAEVAQSPRYKITEKSQAVAFWCDPISGHATLYWYRQILGQGPELLVQFQDESVVDDSQLPKDRFSAERLKGVDSTLKIQPAELGDSAMYLCAGSLRRNTEAFFGQGTRLTVV.

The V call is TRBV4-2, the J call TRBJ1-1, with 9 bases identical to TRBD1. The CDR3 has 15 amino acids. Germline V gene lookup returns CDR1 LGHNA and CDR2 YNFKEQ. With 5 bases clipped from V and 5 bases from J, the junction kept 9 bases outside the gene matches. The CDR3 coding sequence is TGTGCCAGCAGCTCAGGGACAGGGAAGGGAACTGAAGCTTTCTTT. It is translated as CASSSGTGKGTEAFF.

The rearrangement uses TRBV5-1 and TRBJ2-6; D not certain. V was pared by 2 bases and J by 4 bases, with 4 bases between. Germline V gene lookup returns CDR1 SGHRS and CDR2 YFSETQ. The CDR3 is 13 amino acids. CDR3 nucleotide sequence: TGCGCCAGCAGCTTCTCCGGGGCCAACGTCCTGACTTTC. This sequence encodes CASSFSGANVLTF.

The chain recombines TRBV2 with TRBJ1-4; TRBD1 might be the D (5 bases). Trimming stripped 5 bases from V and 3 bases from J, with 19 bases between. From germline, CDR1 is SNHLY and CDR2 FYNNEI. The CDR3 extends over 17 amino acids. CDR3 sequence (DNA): TGTGCCAGCAGTAACGTAGGGAGGGGCAGTCCTAATGAAAAACTGTTTTTT. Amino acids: CASSNVGRGSPNEKLFF.

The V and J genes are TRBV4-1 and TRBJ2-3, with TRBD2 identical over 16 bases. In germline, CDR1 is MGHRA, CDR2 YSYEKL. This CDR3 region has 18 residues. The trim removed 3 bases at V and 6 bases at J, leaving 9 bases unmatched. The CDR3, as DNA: TGCGCCAGCAGCCAGTACGGGACTAGCGGGGGGGTTGGGGATACGCAGTATTTT. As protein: CASSQYGTSGGVGDTQYF.

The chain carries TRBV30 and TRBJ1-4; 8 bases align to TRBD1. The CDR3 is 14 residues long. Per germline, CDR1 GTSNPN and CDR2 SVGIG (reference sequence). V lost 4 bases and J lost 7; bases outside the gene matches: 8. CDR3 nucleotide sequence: TGTGCCTGGAACCCGGGGACAGGCGTTGAAAAACTGTTTTTT. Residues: CAWNPGTGVEKLFF.

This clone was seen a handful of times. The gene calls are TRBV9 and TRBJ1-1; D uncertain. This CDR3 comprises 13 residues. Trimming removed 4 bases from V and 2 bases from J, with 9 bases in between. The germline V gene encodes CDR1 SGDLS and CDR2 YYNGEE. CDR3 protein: CASSRLDNTEAFF. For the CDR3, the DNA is TGTGCCAGCAGCCGACTCGATAACACTGAAGCTTTCTTT.

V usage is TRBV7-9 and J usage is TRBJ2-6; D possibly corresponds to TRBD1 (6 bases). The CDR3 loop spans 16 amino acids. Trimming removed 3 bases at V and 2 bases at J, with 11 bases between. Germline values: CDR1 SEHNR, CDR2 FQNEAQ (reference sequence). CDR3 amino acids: CASSLAGDAGANVLTF. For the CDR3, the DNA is TGTGCCAGCAGCTTGGCAGGGGATGCTGGGGCCAACGTCCTGACTTTC.

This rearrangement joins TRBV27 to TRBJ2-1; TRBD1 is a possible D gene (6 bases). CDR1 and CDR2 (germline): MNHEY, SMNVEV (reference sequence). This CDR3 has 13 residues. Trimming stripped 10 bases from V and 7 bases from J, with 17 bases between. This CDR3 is CATLGARRNEQFF. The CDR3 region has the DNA TGTGCCACCTTGGGGGCTAGAAGGAATGAGCAGTTCTTC.

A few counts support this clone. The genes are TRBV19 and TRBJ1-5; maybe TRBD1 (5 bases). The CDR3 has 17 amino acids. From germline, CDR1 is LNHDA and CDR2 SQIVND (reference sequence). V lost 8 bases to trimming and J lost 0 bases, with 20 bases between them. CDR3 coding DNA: TGTGCCAGTCAGGGTCGCCCGACTCGGTATAGCAATCAGCCCCAGCATTTT. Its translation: CASQGRPTRYSNQPQHF.

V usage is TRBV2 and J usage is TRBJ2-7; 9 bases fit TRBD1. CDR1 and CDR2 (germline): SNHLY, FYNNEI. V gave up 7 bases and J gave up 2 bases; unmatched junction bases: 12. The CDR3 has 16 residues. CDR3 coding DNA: TGTGCCAGCATGAGGGTTCCGGGACAGGGACCCTACGAGCAGTACTTC. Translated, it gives CASMRVPGQGPYEQYF.

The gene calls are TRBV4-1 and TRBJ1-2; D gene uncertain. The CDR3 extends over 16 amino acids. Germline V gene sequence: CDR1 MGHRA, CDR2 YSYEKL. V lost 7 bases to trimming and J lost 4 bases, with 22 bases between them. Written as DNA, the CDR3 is TGCGCCAGCACCGGCGGCCCTTCCAGCATACCCTATGGCTACACCTTC. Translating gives CASTGGPSSIPYGYTF.

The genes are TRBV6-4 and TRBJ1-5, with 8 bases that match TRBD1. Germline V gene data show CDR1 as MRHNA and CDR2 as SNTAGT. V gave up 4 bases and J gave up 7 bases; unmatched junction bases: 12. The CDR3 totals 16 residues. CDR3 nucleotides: TGTGCCAGCAGTGGGGGTGGACAGGGCGAACGACAGCCCCAGCATTTT. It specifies CASSGGGQGERQPQHF.

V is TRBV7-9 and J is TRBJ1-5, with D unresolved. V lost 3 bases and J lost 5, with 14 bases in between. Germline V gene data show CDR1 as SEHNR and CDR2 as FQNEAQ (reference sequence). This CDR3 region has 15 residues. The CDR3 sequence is CASSLSTNVDQPQHF. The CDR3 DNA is TGTGCCAGCAGCTTGTCGACAAATGTAGATCAGCCCCAGCATTTT.

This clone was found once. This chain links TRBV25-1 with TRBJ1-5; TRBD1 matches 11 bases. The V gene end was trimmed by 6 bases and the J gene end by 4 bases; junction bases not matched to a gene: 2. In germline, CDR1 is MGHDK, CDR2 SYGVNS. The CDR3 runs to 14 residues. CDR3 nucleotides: TGTGCCAGCAGGGGACAGGGGGGAAATCAGCCCCAGCATTTT. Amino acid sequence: CASRGQGGNQPQHF.

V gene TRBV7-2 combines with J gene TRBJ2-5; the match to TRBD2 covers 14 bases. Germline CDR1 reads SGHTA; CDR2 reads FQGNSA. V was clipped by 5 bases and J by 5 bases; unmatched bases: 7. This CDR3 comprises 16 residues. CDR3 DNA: TGTGCCAGCAGCCCCAGGACTAGCGGGGGGCTCGAGACCCAGTACTTC. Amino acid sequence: CASSPRTSGGLETQYF.